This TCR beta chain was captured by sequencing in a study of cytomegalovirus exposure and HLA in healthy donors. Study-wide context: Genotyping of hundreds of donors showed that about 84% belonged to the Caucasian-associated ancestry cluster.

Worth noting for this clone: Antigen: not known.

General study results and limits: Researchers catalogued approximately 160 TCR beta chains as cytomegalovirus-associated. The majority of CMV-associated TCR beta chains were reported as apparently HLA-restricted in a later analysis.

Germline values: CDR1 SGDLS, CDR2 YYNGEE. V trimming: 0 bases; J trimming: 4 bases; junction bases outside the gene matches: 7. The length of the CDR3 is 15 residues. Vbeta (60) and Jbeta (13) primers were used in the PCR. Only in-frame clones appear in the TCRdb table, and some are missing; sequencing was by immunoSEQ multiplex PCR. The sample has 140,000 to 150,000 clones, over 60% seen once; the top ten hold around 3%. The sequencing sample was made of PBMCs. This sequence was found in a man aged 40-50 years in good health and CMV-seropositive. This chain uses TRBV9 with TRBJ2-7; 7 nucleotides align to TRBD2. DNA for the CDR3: TGTGCCAGCAGCGTAGCGGGAGGAATTCAATACGAGCAGTACTTC. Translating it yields CASSVAGGIQYEQYF.